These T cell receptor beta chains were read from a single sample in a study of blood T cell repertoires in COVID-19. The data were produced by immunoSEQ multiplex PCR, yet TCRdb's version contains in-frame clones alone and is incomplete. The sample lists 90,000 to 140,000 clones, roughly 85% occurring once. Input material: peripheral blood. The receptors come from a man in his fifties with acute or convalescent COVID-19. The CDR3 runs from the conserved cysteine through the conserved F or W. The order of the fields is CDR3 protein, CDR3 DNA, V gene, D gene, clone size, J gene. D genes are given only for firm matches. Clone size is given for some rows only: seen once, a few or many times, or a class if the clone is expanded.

CDR3aa: CAISETASGWETQYF
CDR3nt: TGTGCCATCAGTGAGACTGCTAGCGGGTGGGAGACCCAGTACTTC
v_gene: TRBV10-3
d_gene: TRBD2
abundance: NA
j_gene: TRBJ2-5

CDR3aa: CASSLEGHQPQHF
CDR3nt: TGTGCCAGCAGCCTGGAGGGGCATCAGCCCCAGCATTTT
v_gene: TRBV7-9
d_gene: NA
abundance: few
j_gene: TRBJ1-5

CDR3aa: CASSSGQGAYNEQFF
CDR3nt: TGTGCCAGCAGCTCGGGACAGGGCGCCTACAATGAGCAGTTCTTC
v_gene: TRBV7-2
d_gene: TRBD1
abundance: NA
j_gene: TRBJ2-1

CDR3aa: CASSYSGGGRSYEQYF
CDR3nt: TGTGCCAGCAGTTACTCCGGCGGGGGGCGGTCCTACGAGCAGTACTTC
v_gene: TRBV6-5
d_gene: TRBD2
abundance: once
j_gene: TRBJ2-7

CDR3aa: CASSLSPGRANNEQFF
CDR3nt: TGTGCCAGCAGTTTATCGCCCGGGAGGGCCAACAATGAGCAGTTCTTC
v_gene: TRBV27
d_gene: TRBD2
abundance: NA
j_gene: TRBJ2-1

CDR3aa: CASSQDGAPRLGLNF
CDR3nt: TGTGCCAGCAGCCAAGACGGAGCACCGCGGTTGGGTTTGAACTTC
v_gene: TRBV14
d_gene: NA
abundance: NA
j_gene: TRBJ2-7

CDR3aa: CASRLTGQGYEQYF
CDR3nt: TGTGCCAGCAGACTAACGGGACAGGGTTACGAGCAGTACTTC
v_gene: TRBV5-6
d_gene: TRBD1
abundance: NA
j_gene: TRBJ2-7

CDR3aa: CASSTRTSGSFKEFF
CDR3nt: TGTGCCAGCAGCACCAGGACTAGCGGGAGTTTTAAGGAGTTCTTC
v_gene: TRBV5-4
d_gene: TRBD2
abundance: NA
j_gene: TRBJ2-1

CDR3aa: CASSETGGRAYEQYF
CDR3nt: TGTGCCAGCAGTGAAACGGGGGGACGGGCCTACGAGCAGTACTTC
v_gene: TRBV2
d_gene: TRBD2
abundance: once
j_gene: TRBJ2-7

CDR3aa: CASSRETGGEKLFF
CDR3nt: TGTGCCAGCAGCCGGGAGACAGGGGGGGAAAAACTGTTTTTT
v_gene: TRBV7-9
d_gene: TRBD1
abundance: NA
j_gene: TRBJ1-4

CDR3aa: CASSMLRTTGYNEQFF
CDR3nt: TGTGCCAGTAGCATGCTGCGGACTACGGGGTACAATGAGCAGTTCTTC
v_gene: TRBV19
d_gene: NA
abundance: NA
j_gene: TRBJ2-1

CDR3aa: CASSPRGGLEGNSPLHF
CDR3nt: TGTGCCAGCAGCCCCAGGGGAGGGCTCGAGGGTAATTCACCCCTCCACTTT
v_gene: TRBV11-2
d_gene: NA
abundance: NA
j_gene: TRBJ1-6

CDR3aa: CASSQGSGSFSAEAFF
CDR3nt: TGCGCCAGCAGCCAGGGTAGCGGTTCTTTTAGCGCTGAAGCTTTCTTT
v_gene: TRBV4-1
d_gene: NA
abundance: few
j_gene: TRBJ1-1

CDR3aa: CASSFDWRETLAKNIQYF
CDR3nt: TGTGCCAGCAGTTTCGACTGGCGGGAGACCTTAGCCAAAAACATTCAGTACTTC
v_gene: TRBV28
d_gene: TRBD2
abundance: NA
j_gene: TRBJ2-4

CDR3aa: CASLKGDRASNQPQHF
CDR3nt: TGTGCCAGCCTCAAGGGGGACAGGGCATCCAATCAGCCCCAGCATTTT
v_gene: TRBV21-1
d_gene: NA
abundance: once
j_gene: TRBJ1-5

CDR3aa: CAIRDGGYSNQPQHF
CDR3nt: TGTGCCATCAGGGACGGGGGATATAGCAATCAGCCCCAGCATTTT
v_gene: TRBV10-3
d_gene: NA
abundance: NA
j_gene: TRBJ1-5

CDR3aa: CASSLPSNTGELFF
CDR3nt: TGTGCCAGCAGCTTACCTAGCAACACCGGGGAGCTGTTTTTT
v_gene: TRBV7-3
d_gene: NA
abundance: NA
j_gene: TRBJ2-2

CDR3aa: CASTPGQSAFF
CDR3nt: TGTGCCAGCACTCCCGGACAGTCAGCTTTCTTT
v_gene: TRBV6-5
d_gene: NA
abundance: NA
j_gene: TRBJ1-1

CDR3aa: CASSLAGQGGQPQHF
CDR3nt: TGTGCCAGCAGCTTAGCGGGACAGGGCGGGCAGCCCCAGCATTTT
v_gene: TRBV7-8
d_gene: TRBD1
abundance: NA
j_gene: TRBJ1-5

CDR3aa: CATHRTGRDSPLHF
CDR3nt: TGTGCCACCCACCGGACAGGGAGAGATTCACCCCTCCACTTT
v_gene: TRBV19
d_gene: TRBD1
abundance: NA
j_gene: TRBJ1-6

CDR3aa: CASSSGTGAETQYF
CDR3nt: TGTGCCAGCAGCTCCGGGACAGGGGCGGAGACCCAGTACTTC
v_gene: TRBV7-6
d_gene: TRBD1
abundance: few
j_gene: TRBJ2-5

CDR3aa: CASHRGEETQYF
CDR3nt: TGTGCCTCCCATAGGGGCGAAGAGACCCAGTACTTC
v_gene: TRBV13
d_gene: NA
abundance: NA
j_gene: TRBJ2-5

CDR3aa: CASSSGQPLEQFF
CDR3nt: TGTGCCAGCAGCAGCGGACAGCCACTCGAGCAGTTCTTC
v_gene: TRBV6-5
d_gene: NA
abundance: once
j_gene: TRBJ2-1

CDR3aa: CASSEPLDNFIYEQYF
CDR3nt: TGTGCCAGCAGTGAGCCCTTAGACAACTTCATCTACGAGCAGTACTTC
v_gene: TRBV6-1
d_gene: NA
abundance: NA
j_gene: TRBJ2-7

CDR3aa: CASSQDGTGNYEQYF
CDR3nt: TGTGCCAGCAGCCAAGATGGGACAGGGAACTACGAGCAGTACTTC
v_gene: TRBV4-2
d_gene: TRBD1
abundance: NA
j_gene: TRBJ2-7

CDR3aa: CARSSGQPYEQYF
CDR3nt: TGTGCCAGAAGTTCGGGACAACCATACGAGCAGTACTTC
v_gene: TRBV5-3
d_gene: NA
abundance: NA
j_gene: TRBJ2-7

CDR3aa: CASSSTGVATYEQYF
CDR3nt: TGTGCCAGCAGCTCCACAGGGGTCGCCACCTACGAGCAGTACTTC
v_gene: TRBV5-5
d_gene: TRBD1
abundance: NA
j_gene: TRBJ2-7

CDR3aa: CASSPGDTGELFF
CDR3nt: TGTGCCAGCAGCCCGGGGGACACCGGGGAGCTGTTTTTT
v_gene: TRBV6-5
d_gene: NA
abundance: NA
j_gene: TRBJ2-2

CDR3aa: CASSFNLGVKETQYF
CDR3nt: TGTGCCAGCAGCTTTAATTTAGGGGTGAAGGAGACCCAGTACTTC
v_gene: TRBV5-8
d_gene: NA
abundance: NA
j_gene: TRBJ2-5

CDR3aa: CASSLGGLATEQYF
CDR3nt: TGTGCCAGCAGCTTAGGCGGACTAGCGACCGAGCAGTACTTC
v_gene: TRBV13
d_gene: TRBD2
abundance: NA
j_gene: TRBJ2-7

CDR3aa: CASSPRSGGVLNEQFF
CDR3nt: TGTGCCAGCTCACCACGGAGCGGGGGGGTGCTCAATGAGCAGTTCTTC
v_gene: TRBV18
d_gene: TRBD2
abundance: NA
j_gene: TRBJ2-1

CDR3aa: CAWSVQGLTNEKLFF
CDR3nt: TGTGCCTGGAGTGTACAGGGTCTGACTAATGAAAAACTGTTTTTT
v_gene: TRBV30
d_gene: NA
abundance: NA
j_gene: TRBJ1-4

CDR3aa: CASSQISGGAADTQYF
CDR3nt: TGTGCCAGCAGTCAAATTAGCGGGGGGGCCGCAGATACGCAGTATTTT
v_gene: TRBV7-3
d_gene: TRBD2
abundance: NA
j_gene: TRBJ2-3

CDR3aa: CASQLGTGGFRAQHF
CDR3nt: TGTGCCAGTCAACTCGGGACAGGGGGTTTTCGGGCCCAGCATTTT
v_gene: TRBV19
d_gene: TRBD1
abundance: NA
j_gene: TRBJ1-5

CDR3aa: CASSEKGLAGRSGELFF
CDR3nt: TGCGCCAGCAGTGAGAAAGGACTAGCGGGGAGGTCCGGGGAGCTGTTTTTT
v_gene: TRBV10-1
d_gene: TRBD2
abundance: NA
j_gene: TRBJ2-2

CDR3aa: CASSRPLQGNKNEQFF
CDR3nt: TGTGCCAGCTCACGACCTCTGCAGGGAAATAAGAATGAGCAGTTCTTC
v_gene: TRBV18
d_gene: NA
abundance: few
j_gene: TRBJ2-1

CDR3aa: CASSLDRNYGYTF
CDR3nt: TGTGCCAGCAGTCTTGACAGAAACTATGGCTACACCTTC
v_gene: TRBV6-5
d_gene: NA
abundance: NA
j_gene: TRBJ1-2

CDR3aa: CASSPRAEDYNEQFF
CDR3nt: TGTGCCAGCTCACCGAGAGCGGAAGATTACAATGAGCAGTTCTTC
v_gene: TRBV18
d_gene: NA
abundance: NA
j_gene: TRBJ2-1

CDR3aa: CASSATGGGDTDTQYF
CDR3nt: TGCGCCAGCAGTGCGACAGGCGGTGGGGACACAGATACGCAGTATTTT
v_gene: TRBV10-1
d_gene: NA
abundance: NA
j_gene: TRBJ2-3

CDR3aa: CASSVQGKGYEQYF
CDR3nt: TGTGCCAGCAGTGTACAGGGGAAGGGCTACGAGCAGTACTTC
v_gene: TRBV2
d_gene: TRBD1
abundance: once
j_gene: TRBJ2-7

CDR3aa: CASSYSTVPTSNTQYF
CDR3nt: TGTGCCAGCAGTTACTCCACAGTCCCCACTTCGAATACGCAGTATTTT
v_gene: TRBV6-5
d_gene: NA
abundance: NA
j_gene: TRBJ2-3

CDR3aa: CASSYKLSDRGIQPQHF
CDR3nt: TGTGCCAGCAGTTACAAGCTATCGGACAGGGGGATTCAGCCCCAGCATTTT
v_gene: TRBV6-2/TRBV6-3
d_gene: TRBD1
abundance: NA
j_gene: TRBJ1-5

CDR3aa: CASSIVAGGYYNEQFF
CDR3nt: TGTGCCAGTAGTATAGTGGCAGGGGGCTACTACAATGAGCAGTTCTTC
v_gene: TRBV19
d_gene: TRBD1
abundance: NA
j_gene: TRBJ2-1

CDR3aa: CASRSGGSGANVLTF
CDR3nt: TGTGCCAGCAGGTCAGGGGGATCTGGGGCCAACGTCCTGACTTTC
v_gene: TRBV6-5
d_gene: TRBD1
abundance: NA
j_gene: TRBJ2-6

CDR3aa: CASSSVEGLNREKLFF
CDR3nt: TGTGCCAGCAGCTCCGTAGAGGGACTGAACAGGGAAAAACTGTTTTTT
v_gene: TRBV5-5
d_gene: NA
abundance: NA
j_gene: TRBJ1-4